One sample yielded the 19 T cell receptor beta chains listed below, sequenced in a study of tumor-infiltrating lymphocytes in primary liver carcinoma. A constant-region primer primed TCR beta cDNA synthesis from roughly 500 ng of total RNA. Three nested multiplex PCR rounds of slightly modified ARM-PCR generated TCR beta libraries. The study ran its first two PCR rounds for roughly 9 cycles each, using TRBV1-TRBV30 forward primers and a C-beta reverse primer. TCRdb reanalysed the multiplex PCR reads using MiXCR and keeps one entry per CDR3 protein. The sample has roughly 330,000 distinct CDR3 sequences; around three fifths are singletons. Alongside blood RNA obtained from unsorted whole blood, germline DNA was also extracted. Sample: peripheral blood. These receptors came from a middle-aged man with primary liver carcinoma and hepatitis B virus infection.

This clonotype counts as medium-sized (0.01 to 0.1%). The chain couples TRBV11-2 to TRBJ2-7, with D unclear. This CDR3 comprises 13 residues. Germline CDR1 and CDR2: SGHAT and FQNNGV. V was shortened by 5 bases and J by 0 bases, with 8 bases between the two germline ends. In nucleotides, the CDR3 is TGTGCCAGCAGCCCTCTAAGCTCCTACGAGCAGTACTTC. Its translation is CASSPLSSYEQYF.

The rearrangement joins TRBV11-2 to TRBJ2-5; TRBD2 agrees at 11 bases. V trimming: 5 bases; J trimming: 4 bases; junction bases outside the gene matches: 6. The CDR3 is 15 amino acids. Germline lookup yields CDR1 SGHAT and CDR2 FQNNGV. CDR3 sequence reads: CASSNRLAGRETQYF. CDR3 bases: TGTGCCAGCAGCAACCGACTAGCGGGACGAGAGACCCAGTACTTC.

Concerning this clonotype itself: A read error may explain this, as a much larger clone is one base away. The chain has TRBV5-1 and TRBJ2-1; 10 bases match TRBD1. The CDR3 loop spans 15 amino acids. From germline, CDR1 is SGHRS and CDR2 YFSETQ. The CDR3 region has the DNA TGCGCCAGCACCGAGCCGGGACAGGGGTGGAATGAGCAGTCCTTC. It translates to CASTEPGQGWNEQSF.

In its sample, this clonotype was seen once. This chain links TRBV11-2 with TRBJ2-1; 7 bases align to TRBD2. Per the germline V gene, CDR1 is SGHAT and CDR2 is FQNNGV. This CDR3 region has 14 residues. V gave up 5 bases and J gave up 5 bases; unmatched junction bases: 6. The CDR3 DNA follows: TGTGCCAGCAGCGTGGGACTAACGCACAATGAGCAGTTCTTC. Its translation is CASSVGLTHNEQFF.

This clonotype has just one count. This sequence may be a read error, since a much larger clone differs from it by one base. The chain uses TRBV6-1 and TRBJ1-1; D unresolved. Germline V CDR1 and CDR2: MNHNS, SASEGT. The CDR3 runs 14 residues. Here the CDR3 DNA reads TGTGCCAACAGTGAAGCGGGGTTGAACACTGAAGCTTTCTTT. It translates to CANSEAGLNTEAFF.

Comment on this clonotype: One end of the junction varies from germline; a read error may be responsible. V is TRBV6-4 and J is TRBJ1-6; 9 bases align to TRBD1. The CDR3 loop spans 15 amino acids. CDR1 is MRHNA and CDR2 is SNTAGT in the germline V gene. The CDR3 here is CAGSDSGQGNSPLHF. CDR3 bases: TGTGCCGGCAGTGACTCGGGACAGGGAAATTCACCCCTCCACTTT.

This clonotype has only a few counts. This chain links TRBV24-1 with TRBJ1-1; D is ambiguous. V gave up 12 bases and J gave up 6 bases, with 16 bases separating them. CDR1 and CDR2 (germline): KGHDR, SFDVKD. The CDR3 is made up of 12 amino acids. The CDR3: CAADTKEAEAFF. CDR3 nucleotide sequence: TGTGCCGCAGATACTAAGGAAGCTGAAGCTTTCTTT.

A word on this clonotype: One base away lies a much larger clone, so this may be a sequencing read error. The chain couples TRBV4-3 to TRBJ2-5; weak D call: TRBD1 (6 bases). V was trimmed by 3 bases and J by 5 bases, leaving 13 bases between them. CDR1 is LGHNA and CDR2 is YSLEER in the germline V gene. The CDR3 sequence is 14 residues long. CDR3 sequence reads: CASSQIGGDETQYF. The CDR3 DNA sequence: TGCGCCAGCAGCCAGATAGGGGGAGATGAGACCCAGTACTTC.

This clonotype is a singleton in its sample. The germline gene is not matched at one end of the junction; a read error may be the cause. The rearrangement links TRBV6-5 to TRBJ2-3, with D perhaps matching TRBD1 or TRBD2 (5 bases each). Germline V gives CDR1 MNHEY, CDR2 SVGAGI. The CDR3 covers 17 residues. The CDR3 here is CASNYSGRIPPTDTQYF. The CDR3 nucleotides are TGTGCCAGCAATTACTCGGGACGGATTCCCCCCACAGATACGCAGTATTTT.

On this clonotype: The junction differs from germline at one of its ends, possibly a read error. The chain couples TRBV11-2 to TRBJ2-7; TRBD1 aligns across 7 bases. The length of the CDR3 is 16 residues. Germline V gene sequence: CDR1 SGHAT, CDR2 FQNNGV. This CDR3 reads CASSVGTASSSYEEYF. The CDR3 nucleotides are TGTGCCAGCAGCGTTGGGACAGCTTCCAGCTCCTACGAGGAGTACTTC.

The rearrangement uses TRBV11-2 and TRBJ2-1, with 9 bases that match TRBD1. This CDR3 is built from 16 residues. The germline gives CDR1 SGHAT, CDR2 FQNNGV. The CDR3 loop is CTISATGTGNYNEQFF. The CDR3 DNA reads TGTACCATCAGCGCAACGGGGACAGGGAACTACAATGAGCAGTTCTTC.

Comment on this clonotype: A much larger clone lies one base from this, so it may be a read error. The genes are TRBV12-3 or TRBV12-4 and TRBJ2-1; 7 nucleotides align to TRBD2. This CDR3 comprises 15 residues. After removal of 5 bases from V and 1 base from J, the junction contained 5 bases not matched to a gene. The CDR3: CASSAGGLSYNEQFF. The CDR3 nucleotides are TGTGCCAGCAGTGCCGGGGGGTTATCCTACAATGAGCAGTTCTTC.

This clonotype was seen a few times. V and J are TRBV21-1 and TRBJ2-7. TRBV21-1 is a listed pseudogene. This CDR3 contains 16 residues. Here the CDR3 reads CASSKARQLFEYEQYF. CDR3 DNA: TGTGCCAGCAGCAAAGCGCGGCAGCTCTTTGAATACGAGCAGTACTTC.

Turning to this clonotype: A junction boundary mismatches the germline segment, possibly from a read error. The chain carries TRBV11-2 and TRBJ2-2; a possible D gene is TRBD2 (6 bases). The CDR3 runs 21 residues. Germline assignment: CDR1 SGHAT and CDR2 FQNNGV. The DNA for the CDR3 is TGTGCCAACAGCATTCTGTGGGAGCGGGCATTTGTGGCAGCGAACACCGGGGAGCTGTTTTTT. This codes for CANSILWERAFVAANTGELFF.

V gene TRBV20-1 combines with J gene TRBJ2-7; D gene unclear. Trimming removed 1 base from V and 0 bases from J, with 4 bases in between. The germline V gene encodes CDR1 DFQATT and CDR2 SNEGSKA (reference sequence). The CDR3 runs 12 residues. The CDR3 reads CSARADSYEQYF. The CDR3, as DNA: TGCAGTGCTAGAGCGGACTCCTACGAGCAGTACTTC.

This clonotype has just one count. The genes are TRBV29-1 and TRBJ2-1, with no clear D. This CDR3 is 9 amino acids long. V was cut by 6 bases and J by 12 bases, with 9 bases left in between. From germline, CDR1 is SQVTM and CDR2 ANQGSEA. For the CDR3, the DNA is TGCAGCGTCGGCGAAATGCAGTTCTTC. Translating gives CSVGEMQFF.

Regarding this clonotype: This could be a read error, since a much larger clone is one nucleotide away. The chain joins TRBV29-1 to TRBJ1-2; D may be TRBD1 (6 bases). CDR3 length: 13 amino acids. Germline V CDR1 and CDR2: SQVTM, ANQGSEA. For the CDR3, the DNA is TGCAGCGTTCCCACAGGGTCTAACTATAGCTACACCTTC. Translated, it gives CSVPTGSNYSYTF.

Concerning this clonotype itself: This clone may be a read error of a much larger clone one base away. The V call is TRBV6-5, the J call TRBJ2-7; the D gene is possibly TRBD2 (5 bases). Trimming took 7 bases from V and 1 from J, leaving 17 bases between them. The CDR3 is 15 amino acids. Looked up from germline, CDR1 is MNHEY and CDR2 is SVGAGI. CDR3 in amino acids: CASNPGLGRSYEQYF. The CDR3 DNA follows: TGTGCCAGCAACCCGGGTCTAGGGAGATCCTACGAGCAGTACTTC.

Concerning this clonotype itself: A read error may be the cause here, since a much bigger clone is one base away. The rearrangement uses TRBV12-3 or TRBV12-4 and TRBJ1-5, with unresolved D. The CDR3 has 14 amino acids. DNA of the CDR3: TGTGTCAGCACCGAGATGGGTGTCAATCAGCCCCAGCATTTT. The encoded protein is CVSTEMGVNQPQHF.